Listed below are T cell receptor beta chains from one sample, sequenced in a study of blood T cells in healthy people across ages. TCRdb used MiXCR to reprocess the 5' RACE reads, holding one entry per CDR3 protein. Of 700,000 to 1,000,000 distinct CDR3 sequences listed, 40% to 50% are singletons. Sequencing was carried out using blood. The receptors derive from a man aged 55-75 years in good health. The CDR3 runs from the conserved cysteine through the conserved F or W. The D gene is left open where the match is weak. Some rows mark clone size as missing; the rest say once, few, many or name a class of expanded clone.

v_gene: TRBV3-1
d_gene: NA
abundance: NA
j_gene: TRBJ2-7
CDR3aa: CASSQDGGVEQYF
CDR3nt: TGTGCCAGCAGCCAAGATGGCGGGGTCGAGCAGTACTTC

v_gene: TRBV7-9
d_gene: NA
abundance: NA
j_gene: TRBJ2-7
CDR3aa: CASSWEIALSTLRYEQYF
CDR3nt: TGTGCCAGCAGCTGGGAGATAGCTCTCTCTACTTTGCGCTACGAGCAGTACTTC

v_gene: TRBV18
d_gene: TRBD2
abundance: NA
j_gene: TRBJ2-7
CDR3aa: CASSPLGLAAYEQYF
CDR3nt: TGTGCCAGCTCACCACTCGGACTAGCGGCATACGAGCAGTACTTC

v_gene: TRBV7-2
d_gene: NA
abundance: NA
j_gene: TRBJ1-6
CDR3aa: CASSLVFNSPLHF
CDR3nt: TGTGCCAGCAGCTTAGTATTTAATTCACCCCTCCACTTT

v_gene: TRBV4-3
d_gene: NA
abundance: once
j_gene: TRBJ2-6
CDR3aa: CASSPAEQGPSGANVLTF
CDR3nt: TGCGCCAGCAGCCCAGCTGAGCAGGGGCCCTCTGGGGCCAACGTCCTGACTTTC

v_gene: TRBV6-6
d_gene: NA
abundance: NA
j_gene: TRBJ2-7
CDR3aa: CASGYPEGVEQYF
CDR3nt: TGTGCCAGCGGTTACCCCGAAGGGGTCGAGCAGTACTTC

v_gene: TRBV15
d_gene: NA
abundance: NA
j_gene: TRBJ2-5
CDR3aa: CATGRYQETQYF
CDR3nt: TGTGCCACCGGACGGTACCAAGAGACCCAGTACTTC

v_gene: TRBV6-2/TRBV6-3
d_gene: NA
abundance: few
j_gene: TRBJ2-3
CDR3aa: CASSAEREVDTQYF
CDR3nt: TGTGCCAGCAGTGCCGAGAGGGAGGTCGATACGCAGTATTTT

v_gene: TRBV6-5
d_gene: NA
abundance: few
j_gene: TRBJ2-7
CDR3aa: CASSRNRASSYEQYF
CDR3nt: TGTGCCAGCAGTCGGAACAGGGCTAGCTCCTACGAGCAGTACTTC

v_gene: TRBV12-3/TRBV12-4
d_gene: TRBD1
abundance: few
j_gene: TRBJ2-5
CDR3aa: CASSPTTGGGETQYF
CDR3nt: TGTGCCAGCAGTCCAACGACAGGGGGCGGAGAGACCCAGTACTTC

v_gene: TRBV12-3/TRBV12-4
d_gene: TRBD1
abundance: NA
j_gene: TRBJ1-2
CDR3aa: CASSSPSGTGIYGYTF
CDR3nt: TGTGCCAGCAGTTCACCCTCCGGGACAGGGATCTATGGCTACACCTTC

v_gene: TRBV6-5
d_gene: NA
abundance: NA
j_gene: TRBJ1-1
CDR3aa: CASSPTWGTEAFF
CDR3nt: TGTGCCAGCAGTCCGACATGGGGAACTGAAGCTTTCTTT

v_gene: TRBV7-3
d_gene: TRBD1
abundance: few
j_gene: TRBJ1-2
CDR3aa: CASSTRTGHGYTF
CDR3nt: TGTGCCAGCAGCACGCGGACAGGGCATGGCTACACCTTC

v_gene: TRBV6-2/TRBV6-3
d_gene: TRBD1
abundance: NA
j_gene: TRBJ2-1
CDR3aa: CASSYFRTGGGNEQFF
CDR3nt: TGTGCCAGCAGTTACTTCCGGACAGGGGGAGGTAATGAGCAGTTCTTC

v_gene: TRBV12-3/TRBV12-4
d_gene: TRBD2
abundance: few
j_gene: TRBJ2-3
CDR3aa: CASRGAGLADITDTQYF
CDR3nt: TGTGCCAGCAGGGGAGCAGGACTAGCGGATATCACAGATACGCAGTATTTT

v_gene: TRBV7-2
d_gene: NA
abundance: NA
j_gene: TRBJ2-6
CDR3aa: CASSLAGGMGANVLTF
CDR3nt: TGTGCCAGCAGCTTAGCTGGGGGGATGGGGGCCAACGTCCTGACTTTC

v_gene: TRBV25-1
d_gene: NA
abundance: NA
j_gene: TRBJ1-2
CDR3aa: CASSENRLYGYTF
CDR3nt: TGTGCCAGCAGTGAAAACAGGCTCTATGGCTACACCTTC